This paragraph reports one T cell receptor (beta chain). There is no known antigen for this receptor. No much larger clone is present one base from it, and per-base qualities are unavailable. The germline V gene yields MRHNA for CDR1 and SNTAGT for CDR2. The CDR3 spans 15 residues, from the cysteine through the phenylalanine. Left in the record is the CDR3 DNA by itself, 45 bases read in frame from the first base. Ends trimmed: V by 5 bases, J by 3 bases; bases unmatched to a gene: 8. This specimen belongs to a study of cytomegalovirus exposure and HLA in healthy donors (dated by TCRdb to the late 2010s). Regarding the study in general: An earlier analysis of several hundred of the donors reported 276 Gb of sequence data and about 120 million unique TCR beta sequences obtained from around 180 million T cells. Roughly 320 gigabases of sequencing data and 91 million or so unique TCR sequences made up an early release that covered fewer than 650 HLA-typed donors. The genetic ancestry cluster associated with self-reported Caucasian donors included around 76% of the roughly 410 genotyped donors. The aim of the study was to test whether cataloging public T cell receptors could identify signatures of past pathogen exposure. The study profiled the T cell repertoires of hundreds of subjects by immunosequencing and related them to cytomegalovirus serostatus. Along with the approximately 620-subject first cohort, a separate validation cohort of around 120 different subjects was used. The study combined high-throughput TCR immunosequencing, statistical association of individual TCRs with disease status, and machine learning to predict cytomegalovirus infection status. A later analysis re-examined previously published TCR beta repertoires from several hundred donors and added high-resolution HLA genotyping to investigate patterns of TCR occurrence. Rather than using new phenotypic data, the later analysis identified candidate immune exposures from TCR beta sequences and from how often those sequences occurred across donors. An earlier analysis of 450 to 750 of the donors used high-throughput TCR beta sequencing to judge whether each TCR beta V gene segment behaved as functional or pseudogenic. Donor age, sex, ethnicity and CMV serostatus were compiled together with the repertoire data. A later genetic analysis used genome-wide SNP genotypes for about three fifths of the 666 donors, treating that subset as a discovery cohort. Every repertoire in the discovery cohort had been generated on one and the same sequencing platform. Class I and class II HLA loci were covered by the typing at four-digit resolution. Typing coverage varied by locus: roughly 620-640 donors for A, B, C, DRB1 and DQB1; 500 to 550 for DQA1; more than 600 for DPA1; roughly 450 for DPB1. Because of strong linkage in the cohort, roughly five DR-DQ haplotypes were treated as single units for association and clustering. On average, 235,054 unique TCR beta nucleotide sequences were sequenced per donor among several hundred genotyped donors of the cohort, with roughly 19% of those sequences being non-productive. What the research found in general, with its limitations: In a later analysis, HLA-associated TCR beta chains were found to be more clonally expanded and to have lower generation probabilities than equally common non-associated chains. Because HLA typing was unavailable for some donors at each locus, only the typed subset was used in association tests. In the study, about 150 TCR beta chains were listed as associated with cytomegalovirus. Linkage disequilibrium might explain the correlated functional status among segregating V segments, but an unknown experimental factor could not be ruled out. In an earlier analysis of about 600 of the donors, most TCR beta V segments appeared in productive rearrangements about 87% or about 30% of the time, broadly matching IMGT annotations. Because counts were too low, roughly 17 rarely observed V segments, including chromosome 9 orphons, were left out of the earlier analysis of several hundred of the donors. It was suggested by the authors that the approach could potentially be generalized to other disease states and immunological phenotypes. Several of the top co-occurrence clusters appeared to be linked to parvovirus B19, influenza, CMV and Epstein-Barr virus, according to a later analysis. A further reported finding was that TCR beta sequences accurately predicted the HLA-A and HLA-B alleles for most subjects in the first cohort. The sequencing pipeline was judged likely to have produced a cluster of highly shared sequence variants as a technical artifact. According to a later analysis, most CMV-associated TCR beta chains appeared to be HLA-restricted, and the HLA associations seemed to be driven largely by CMV exposure. In a later analysis, 15,000 to 20,000 TCR beta sequences were associated with specific HLA alleles at a false discovery rate of 0.05. Compared with the roughly 710-donor mean, donors in an Asian-associated ancestry cluster had fewer N-insertions in productive TCRs, according to a later genetic analysis. In a later genetic analysis, a missense DCLRE1C variant was associated with V-gene and J-gene trimming of TCR beta chains, and the association was replicated in an independent cohort. Only TCR beta chains were sequenced in this cohort, and the absence of alpha or paired-chain data limited detectable features. In vitro tests confirmed that a few of the cytomegalovirus-associated TCR beta chains recognize cytomegalovirus antigens. Most TCR sequences were seen in very few donors, while some public TCRs were found in many individuals. Roughly uniform sequencing depth across donors was assumed in presence/absence analyses, although this assumption may not hold. According to a later analysis, TCR association rates differed among HLA loci, with DRB1 alleles showing the most associated TCRs and HLA-C alleles showing the fewest. When HLA alleles, especially DR and DQ, strongly co-occurred, TCR associations were difficult to assign to individual alleles. The classifier was reported to diagnose cytomegalovirus status with high specificity and sensitivity in both the original and validation cohorts. Because the 87-base-pair reads could not distinguish some IMGT-functional V segments, including TRBV6-2 and TRBV6-3, those segments were excluded. The only immune exposure information available for the cohort was CMV serostatus.

Receptors were amplified or captured by the immunoSEQ multiplex PCR assay. For the multiplex PCR, a mixture combining 60 forward primers for TCR Vbeta segments and 13 reverse primers for TCR Jbeta segments was used. A multiplex PCR assay on genomic DNA amplified the CDR3 region of rearranged TCR beta genes. Amplified TCR beta libraries were sequenced as 87-base-pair reads on the Illumina HiSeq System. Under the source paper's analysis protocol: A later analysis tallied 75 million to 85 million unique TCR beta chains across the approximately 670 repertoires, and approximately 9.9 million of those chains were shared by two or more donors. A nearest-neighbor algorithm error-corrected the raw reads and collapsed the reads into unique sequences, merging closely related sequences to remove PCR and sequencing errors. V, D and J gene segments were assigned by aligning CDR3 sequences to IMGT reference sequences. Each retained sequence needed at least a six-nucleotide match to both a V gene segment and a J gene segment. A rearrangement was called productive if the CDR3 had no stop codons and remained in frame with V and J, and every other rearrangement was called non-productive. Following IMGT convention, CDR3 was defined as the stretch from the second conserved V-encoded cysteine up to the conserved J-encoded phenylalanine. The earlier analysis of some 580 of the donors excluded any sequence lacking an unambiguous match to a single V gene segment. An earlier analysis of under 750 of the donors called V segments functional above 56.7% productive rearrangements and segregating when the between-donor standard deviation exceeded 5%. A statistical classification framework was built to diagnose cytomegalovirus status from the catalog of TCR beta chain sequences. In a later analysis, V and J genes were assigned by comparing TCR nucleotide sequences against IMGT/GENE-DB human TR gene sequences. Using the TCRdist pipeline, a later analysis assigned CDR3 sequences along with most-parsimonious VDJ recombination scenarios. In a later analysis, every TCR beta chain was defined by the combination of its CDR3 amino acid sequence and its V-gene family, and reads without a unique V-gene family were dropped. In a later analysis, 500 to 700 highly shared, low-generation-probability nucleotide sequences were removed to address suspected cross-contamination and a sequencing artifact. For each public chain, a later analysis derived a clonal expansion index from normalized ranks of inferred template counts within each repertoire. Generation probabilities in a later analysis came from a VDJ recombination model fitted to out-of-frame rearrangements, and those results were checked against IGoR. Hypergeometric tests were used in a later analysis to score TCR-TCR, TCR-HLA and TCR-CMV co-occurrence, with a repertoire-size bias correction applied to the TCR pairs. In a later analysis, false discovery rates were estimated by permuting HLA or CMV assignments 20 times. In a later analysis, co-occurring TCRs were grouped using DBSCAN, with TCRdist sequence similarity added in when clustering inside HLA-allele-positive subsets. Repertoires with fewer than 30,000 or more than 120,000 public chains, plus five repertoires with anomalous nucleotide sharing, were excluded from co-occurrence clustering. TCRdb stores this immuneACCESS table with in-frame sequences only. Part of the clones is absent; in the studies checked, under half of the shortfall reflects unresolved V genes, and no reason is known for the rest. V, J and clone size are taken as reported in that table, and D and trimming were inferred from the DNA itself. The sample table records roughly 180,000 clones; 80% of these occur just once. Under 1.5% of the sample is held by the ten biggest clonotypes.

The cohort was made up of under 800 healthy bone marrow donors. All cohort members were sampled while nominally healthy, although unrecorded immune exposures were likely present. The donor was CMV seronegative and was included in the group of about 400 seronegative cohort members. Each donor provided a peripheral blood sample, and peripheral blood mononuclear cells were used for TCR beta sequencing. The Qiagen DNeasy Blood Extraction Kit was used to extract genomic DNA from the blood cell samples. The chain joins TRBV6-4 to TRBJ2-3; TRBD1 aligns with 7 central bases. The clonotype originates from a man aged 25 to 40 in good health and CMV-seronegative. The sequenced sample was PBMCs. The CDR3: CASSQQGERTDTQYF. The DNA sequence reads TGTGCCAGCAGTCAGCAGGGGGAGCGGACAGATACGCAGTATTTT.